A single T cell receptor beta chain is shown here with its context. What this receptor recognizes is not known. The record has no base qualities; no much larger clone is one base away. The data stem from a study of blood T cell repertoires in COVID-19 (dated by TCRdb to 2020 to 2021). Looking at the study overall: Samples from collaborators originated in the United States, Italy and Spain and spanned both the acute and convalescent phases of COVID-19. The material from the prospective study consisted of cDNA or gDNA derived from T cells, B-cell-depleted T cells, or PBMCs. Subjects who had been exposed to COVID-19, were actively infected with it, or had recovered from it provided the deeply sampled blood TCRbeta repertoires that made up the dataset. A freely available public database, intended as a resource for researchers studying the immune response to SARS-CoV-2, is where the repertoires were released. Samples were obtained from the ongoing ImmuneRACE study (first 160 participants) and from 1,200 or so subjects provided by 6 global collaborators. Nearly every sample came with metadata listing a de-identified subject ID, COVID-19 status, age in years and sex. Where available, HLA class I and class II types were taken from metadata supplied by the sample provider and were not determined by assay-based typing. Beyond this particular receptor, the publication reports: Clinical and demographic metadata were provided uncurated, with the amount varying by source and participant.

Each collaborating institution followed its own protocols to collect whole blood in K2EDTA tubes. Collaborator samples were shipped for TCRbeta analysis as frozen whole blood, isolated PBMCs, or DNA extracted from either sample type. The immunoSEQ Assay, a bias-controlled multiplex PCR, was used to amplify TCRbeta CDR3 regions from genomic DNA. As for the authors' bioinformatics: The number of nucleated cells in each sample was estimated by amplification of reference gene primers within the assay. To quantify the absolute abundance of each unique TCRbeta CDR3 rearrangement, sequence reads were collapsed and filtered. For each sample, productive Simpson clonality was calculated as the square root of Simpson's diversity index over productive rearrangements. The table comes from immuneACCESS by way of TCRdb, which keeps in-frame sequences with V and J called. Part of the clones is missing from these tables; in studies checked, under half for an unresolved V gene and the rest for unknown reasons. The D gene and trimming were derived from the DNA, and the V and J assignments and clone size from that table. The table for this sample lists 130,000 or so clones; around 80% of them were counted only once. The ten largest make up around 15% of the sample.

The CDR3 spans 11 residues, from the cysteine through the phenylalanine. Of the read, only the CDR3 DNA is kept; its 33 bases are in frame from base 1. V loses 3 bases, J loses 12 bases, and the germline ends lie 9 bases apart. This clonotype originated in a man in his 60s with active or convalescent COVID-19. The chain employs TRBV12-3 or TRBV12-4 and TRBJ2-1, and possibly TRBD1, on 5 matching bases. Sequences were obtained from peripheral blood. The nucleotide sequence reads as follows: TGTGCCAGCAGTTTCGCCCAGGGGCAGTTCTTC. This yields the protein CASSFAQGQFF.